This T cell receptor (beta chain) is drawn from a study of radiation and T cells in renal cell carcinoma. Worth noting for this clone: The target antigen is unknown.

Libraries were prepared by immunoSEQ multiplex PCR; TCRdb keeps only in-frame clonotypes and omits some of them. The data contain 70,000 to 80,000 clones, 65% to 90% of them singletons. Broader study findings: Without pretreatment biopsies, baseline tumor clonotype presence was undetermined. Top tumor clonotypes rose in blood 2 weeks post-radiation, then contracted.

This CDR3 has 18 amino acids. Germline CDR1 is SGHNT and CDR2 is YYREEE (reference sequence). Trimming at V came to 0 bases and at J to 5 bases, leaving 7 bases not matched to a gene. Time point specified: blood 2 weeks post-SBRT. Treatment noted: 15 Gy SBRT to primary tumor, nephrectomy 4 weeks later. After SBRT, blood was collected at 2 and 4 weeks, plus baseline. This renal cell carcinoma was of the clear cell type. This sequence joins TRBV5-4 and TRBJ2-5; TRBD2 matches at 16 bases. The TCR comes from a woman in her fifties or sixties with renal cell carcinoma. The material sequenced was blood, taken from a patient whose treatment included radiotherapy and nephrectomy. The DNA of the CDR3 is TGTGCCAGCAGCTTGGGGGGACTAGCGGGAGGGAATATCGAGACCCAGTACTTC. As protein: CASSLGGLAGGNIETQYF.